The 4 T cell receptor beta chains below come from one sample, sequenced in a study of prognosis after radiotherapy for stage I lung cancer. CDR3 of TCR beta was amplified from genomic DNA via a two-round multiplex PCR. Individual primers that were specific to each TRBV and TRBJ gene served in first-round PCR. In TCRdb, the multiplex PCR reads were re-called with MiXCR into one record per CDR3 protein. Seen here are 15,000 to 20,000 distinct CDR3 sequences, approximately 26% observed once, and the top ten hold approximately 23%. Sequencing used PBMCs, obtained before or after stereotactic body radiation therapy (not recorded which). These receptors came from a donor aged 50 or older with non-small cell lung cancer.

The table lists this clonotype with many counts. Germline and junction disagree at one end, which may indicate a read error. The chain combines TRBV19 with TRBJ2-7; tentative D call: TRBD2 (6 bases). CDR3 length: 17 residues. CDR1 and CDR2 (germline): LNHDA, SQIVND (reference sequence). In DNA form, the CDR3 reads TGTGCCAGTAGTAAGAGCAACCTAGCGCGCGGCTCCTACAAGCAGTACTTC. As protein: CASSKSNLARGSYKQYF.

Comments on this clonotype: A far larger clone is one nucleotide away, so this likely arose from a read error. The DNA of the CDR3 is TGTGCCAGCAGTTACTCTTACATTCAGAATACAGGCTATGGCTACACCTTC. Translated, it gives CASSYSYIQNTGYGYTF. The chain recombines TRBV6-9 with TRBJ1-2; perhaps TRBD1 as D (5 bases). CDR3 length: 17 residues. The V end was cut by 3 bases, the J end by 4 bases, with 21 bases between. Germline-derived CDR1 and CDR2 are MNHGY and SVAAGI.

This clonotype was seen at least ten times. V and J are TRBV20-1 and TRBJ2-7; D not resolved. In germline, CDR1 is DFQATT, CDR2 SNEGSKA (reference sequence). The CDR3 is 11 residues long. V was shortened by 4 bases and J by 2 bases, with 6 bases between the two germline ends. In DNA form, the CDR3 reads TGCAGTGCTAAATCAGCCTACGAGCAGTACTTC. Encoded protein: CSAKSAYEQYF.

The table lists this clonotype with many counts. The rearrangement links TRBV30 to TRBJ2-4, with TRBD2 as a possible D gene (6 bases). The length of the CDR3 is 14 residues. Deletions cut 3 bases from V and 1 base from J, with 10 bases between. The germline CDR1 and CDR2 sequences are GTSNPN and SVGIG (reference sequence). The CDR3 region is CAWSGGMAKNIQYF. CDR3 coding DNA: TGTGCCTGGAGCGGCGGGATGGCCAAAAACATTCAGTACTTC.